This T cell receptor (beta chain) was recorded in a study of blood T cells in healthy people across ages. To note about this clonotype: What it recognizes is unknown.

The germline V gene encodes CDR1 SEHNR and CDR2 FQNEAQ (reference sequence). With V trimmed by 5 bases and J by 7 bases, 15 bases remained unmatched. The CDR3 has 16 amino acids. Findings and caveats of the study: The study found TCR beta diversity correlated strongly with naive T cell percentage. Estimated diversity across one million T cells was deemed an underestimate. Comparison with aged donors showed that long-lived donors had more naive CD4+ cells and higher diversity.

Using a J-beta primer mix together with a sample-barcoded 5' primer, a second PCR was run for roughly 7 to 11 cycles. Each TCR beta cDNA got a 12-nucleotide random molecular identifier. MiXCR, applied by TCRdb to the 5' RACE reads, yields one record per CDR3 protein. This repertoire shows 1,800,000 or so distinct CDR3 sequences, roughly 43% found once; its top ten account for 23%. The receptor was derived from a human donor in good health. The sequencing sample was made of blood. The V call is TRBV7-9, the J call TRBJ2-7; 9 positions match TRBD1. DNA of the CDR3: TGTGCCAGCAGCACTCCGACAGGGACAGGGTTAGGAGAGCAGTACTTC. Translated: CASSTPTGTGLGEQYF.